One TCR beta chain is described in this entry. The germline V gene has CDR1 SGHRS and CDR2 YFSETQ. V was cut by 5 bases and J by 0 bases, with 8 bases left in between. CDR3 length: 13 residues. This entry is derived from a study of CD8 T cells in Susac syndrome. Random hexamers primed reverse transcription of about 0.5 to 1 ug RNA. TCRdb re-called the immunoSEQ multiplex PCR reads with MiXCR, one entry per CDR3 protein. The profile shows approximately 68,000 distinct CDR3 sequences, about 95% of them singletons. J is TRBJ1-1 and V is TRBV5-1, with D possibly being TRBD1 (5 bases). Sequenced: CD8+ T cells from PBMCs. The origin of this receptor is a human donor with multiple sclerosis. The DNA of the CDR3 is TGCGCCAGCAGTACAGGCCTGAACACTGAAGCTTTCTTT. Translation: CASSTGLNTEAFF.